Sequencing of this T cell receptor (beta chain) was carried out in a study of cytomegalovirus exposure and HLA in healthy donors. Study results and caveats: Cytomegalovirus association was listed for about 170 TCR beta chains.

Sequencing was performed with immunoSEQ multiplex PCR; in TCRdb, only in-frame clones are kept and a portion is missing. The repertoire holds 130,000 or so clones, with 89% as singletons. CDR1 and CDR2 (germline): SQVTM, ANQGSEA. The CDR3 length is 14 residues. The V gene end was trimmed by 8 bases and the J gene end by 5 bases; junction bases not matched to a gene: 14. A note on this clone: What it recognizes is unknown.

The sequencing sample was made of PBMCs. This chain uses TRBV29-1 with TRBJ2-7; 8 bases align to TRBD1. This TCR was sampled from a man aged 30 to 39 in good health and CMV-seronegative. As DNA, the CDR3 is TGCAGCCGGCGAGGGCAGGACAGGGTCCACGAGCAGTACTTC. Protein: CSRRGQDRVHEQYF.